This TCR beta chain was identified during a study of T-cell reconstitution after alpha-beta-depleted transplantation in children (dated by TCRdb to 2015 to 2016). At the level of the whole study: The study quantitatively tracked T-cell immune reconstitution after TCRalphabeta/CD19-depleted allogeneic hematopoietic cell transplantation in children using TCR repertoire profiling.

Libraries were prepared through PCR. The instrument given in TCRdb is Illumina HiSeq 2500. Molecular barcoding was employed in the preparation of TCR libraries, with unique molecular identifiers being used to normalize TCRbeta repertoire quantification. Using fastp at Q25 and MiXCR, TCRdb reprocessed the public reads and kept productive beta chains. Here each entry gathers all rows of one CDR3 protein and keeps the most common genes and DNA. This sample has 600,000 to 800,000 distinct CDR3 sequences in its table, and under 15% of those were observed once. The top ten clonotypes cover around 0.76% of the sample. Beyond this particular receptor, the publication reports: Apparently early alphabetaT-cell count recovery about two months after transplant reportedly relied on only several hundred rapidly expanded clones derived from non-depleted graft cells. Over the following months the frequencies of hyperexpanded clones went down, and after one year T-cell counts and TCRbeta diversity were mostly credited to newly produced T cells. In some patients, the high TCRbeta diversity seen at day 60 was put down to recipient T cells and intrathymic progenitors that had survived conditioning.

What the treatment or condition label conveys for this sample: allogeneic hematopoietic cell transplantation with graft depleted of TCRalphabeta T cells and CD19 B cells. Transplant recipients were children who received TCRalphabeta/CD19-depleted allogeneic hematopoietic cell grafts. Of note for this clonotype: The antigen it recognizes is unknown. Nothing much larger sits one base from this clone, and base qualities are not available.

The CDR1 and CDR2 encoded by the germline V gene are MDHEN and SYDVKM. Trimming costs V 3 bases and J 4 bases, and their ends lie 18 bases apart. Reading from cysteine to phenylalanine, the CDR3 counts 17 amino acids. The CDR3 DNA has 51 bases and is translated from base 1. This TCR came from a girl aged 2-10 years with congenital amegakaryocytic thrombocytopenia, due to receive a stem cell transplant. Rearrangement joined TRBV28 to TRBJ2-2; TRBD1 is perhaps the D gene, given 6 matching bases. The sample was PBMCs, taken before TCRalphabeta/CD19-depleted stem cell transplant. The nucleotides read TGTGCCAGCAGTTTTCGCCCCGGACAGTCCTCCACCGGGGAGCTGTTTTTT. Translated, this gives CASSFRPGQSSTGELFF.